Listed below are T cell receptor beta chains from one sample, sequenced in a study of ipilimumab plus nivolumab after autologous stem cell transplantation. Some clones are missing from TCRdb's copy, which holds only in-frame ones; the method was immunoSEQ multiplex PCR. This table holds some 25,000 clones, approximately 86% found once. The starting material was PBMCs, obtained in a trial of ipilimumab plus nivolumab as post-transplant consolidation. The receptors originated from a male donor with diffuse large B-cell lymphoma. Each CDR3 is given with its conserved first and last residue.

V | CDR3
TRBV4-2 | CASSQTDRATNEKLFF
TRBV6-6 | CASSYGDRDLNQPQHF
TRBV23-1 | CASSPPPGRNTEAFF
TRBV7-2 | CASSPLRGGQPQHF
TRBV18 | CASSMGGQYNEQFF
TRBV6-1 | CASSRGDYSPLHF
TRBV20-1 | CSARDPGTQYF
TRBV19 | CASTPRGGAYGYTF
TRBV6-5 | CASSRIGGARETQYF
TRBV6-1 | CASVWERNSPLHF
TRBV29-1 | CSVEKLAGKDTQYF
TRBV7-3 | CASSPTRPGQGVYTGELFF
TRBV11-2 | CASSQTWDSWDTQYF
TRBV10-3 | CAISPGTSGGYTDTQYF
TRBV7-3 | CASSLTKGLAGGPVFF
TRBV5-1 | CASSLGSWGYTF
TRBV12-5 | CASGSPTGGGETQYF
TRBV21-1 | CASSNRSKRSDFSGNTIYF
TRBV10-2 | CASSRLAVDEQFF
TRBV19 | CASNEPTGTSGVGDTQYF
TRBV5-1 | CASSLGAGRETQYF
TRBV7-7 | CASSLGDRVTETQYF
TRBV6-5 | CASRRDGGRNQPQHF
TRBV11-2 | CASSLRQDTEAFF
TRBV28 | CASSQGQGNYGYTF
TRBV2 | CASSAVGRGNQPQHF
TRBV18 | CASSGTANTDTQYF
TRBV10-3 | CAISSGSGNTIYF
TRBV15 | CATSSKNRWTGGNSDYEQYF
TRBV5-4 | CASSPEIQGPGYTF
TRBV19 | CASSISGTGGYEQYF
TRBV6-6 | CASSYGGGFAEQPQHF
TRBV4-2 | CASSQDRGNQPQHF
TRBV7-9 | CALDRGRGETQYF
TRBV6-5 | CASRTTGGRNEQFF